This T cell receptor (beta chain) comes out of a study of PD-L1 blockade in urothelial cancer. Findings of the study overall: Clonality of blood TCR below the median before treatment predicted better survival.

Concerning this clone: Its antigen remains unidentified.

Synthetic analogs of TCR templates were spiked into every PCR. The data were produced by immunoSEQ multiplex PCR, yet TCRdb's version contains in-frame clones alone and is incomplete. The repertoire holds around 56,000 clones, with about 82% as singletons. Germline V CDR1 and CDR2: SGHRS, YFSETQ. V lost 4 bases and J lost 4; bases outside the gene matches: 10. The CDR3 loop spans 17 amino acids. Sequenced material: PBMCs, taken around atezolizumab (anti-PD-L1) treatment. The TCR originated in a man in his fifties with urothelial cancer. This chain uses TRBV5-1 with TRBJ2-3, with 12 bases that match TRBD2. The CDR3 sequence is CASSVPPSGREADTQYF. DNA of the CDR3: TGCGCCAGCAGCGTCCCTCCTAGCGGGAGGGAAGCAGATACGCAGTATTTT.